What follows describes a single TCR beta chain. What it binds is not known. This entry comes from a study of cytomegalovirus exposure and HLA in healthy donors. Study outcomes and limitations: A missense DCLRE1C variant was associated with V- and J-gene trimming of TCR beta chains in a later analysis, and an independent cohort replicated the association.

Primers included in the PCR were 60 Vbeta and 13 Jbeta primers. TCRdb's table, derived via immunoSEQ multiplex PCR, lists solely in-frame clones and lacks some. The profile shows about 200,000 clones, 70% to 85% of them singletons. CDR1 GTSNPN and CDR2 SVGIG come from the germline V gene (reference sequence). The CDR3 is made up of 14 amino acids. The J segment lost 5 bases and the V segment lost 8 bases, leaving 10 bases of the junction unmatched. The sequence was obtained from a man aged 45 to 65 in good health and CMV-seronegative. The chain employs TRBV30 and TRBJ2-3; 10 nucleotides agree with TRBD2. The sample taken for sequencing was PBMCs. Written as DNA, the CDR3 is TGTGCCCGTGTGGCTAGCGGGAGAATAGATACGCAGTATTTT. Translated, it gives CARVASGRIDTQYF.